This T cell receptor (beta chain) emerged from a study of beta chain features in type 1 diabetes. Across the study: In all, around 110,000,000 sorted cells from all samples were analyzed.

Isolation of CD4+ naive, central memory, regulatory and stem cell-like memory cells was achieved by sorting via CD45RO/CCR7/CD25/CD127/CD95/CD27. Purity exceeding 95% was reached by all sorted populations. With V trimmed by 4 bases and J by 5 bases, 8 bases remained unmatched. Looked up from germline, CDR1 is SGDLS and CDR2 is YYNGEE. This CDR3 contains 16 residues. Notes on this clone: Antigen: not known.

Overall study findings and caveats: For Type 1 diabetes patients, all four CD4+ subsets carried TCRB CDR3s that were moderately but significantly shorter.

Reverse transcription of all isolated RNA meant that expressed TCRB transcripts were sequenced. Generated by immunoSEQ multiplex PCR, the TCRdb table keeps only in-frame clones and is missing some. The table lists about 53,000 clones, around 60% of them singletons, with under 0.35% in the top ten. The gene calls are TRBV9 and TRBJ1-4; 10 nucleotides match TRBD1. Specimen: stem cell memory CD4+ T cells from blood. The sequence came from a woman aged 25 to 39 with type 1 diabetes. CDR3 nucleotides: TGTGCCAGCAGCCCGGGGACAGGGGTTCCCAATGAAAAACTGTTTTTT. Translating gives CASSPGTGVPNEKLFF. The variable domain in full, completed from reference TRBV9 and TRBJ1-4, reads DSGVTQTPKHLITATGQRVTLRCSPRSGDLSVYWYQQSLDQGLQFLIQYYNGEERAKGNILERFSAQQFPDLHSELNLSSLELGDSALYFCASSPGTGVPNEKLFFGSGTQLSVL.